A single sample gave rise to the 16 T cell receptor beta chains below, sequenced in a study of control samples from healthy donors and cancer patients. Clones were read by immunoSEQ multiplex PCR, and TCRdb kept only the in-frame ones, dropping some. Here the sample spans 150,000 or so clones, approximately 93% being singletons. The material sequenced was blood. The receptors originated from a man between 18 and 29 years old in good health.

V gene TRBV7-6 combines with J gene TRBJ2-7; D not resolved. With 1 base removed from V and 0 bases from J, the gap between germline ends came to 10 bases. CDR3 size: 15 residues. Germline assignment: CDR1 SGHVS and CDR2 FNYEAQ. CDR3 loop: CASSLEPATSYEQYF. The CDR3 DNA reads as TGTGCCAGCAGCTTAGAGCCAGCGACCTCCTACGAGCAGTACTTC.

This rearrangement joins TRBV7-9 to TRBJ1-5, with 7 positions matching TRBD1. CDR3 length equals 15 residues. Per the germline V gene, CDR1 is SEHNR and CDR2 is FQNEAQ (reference sequence). V gave up 6 bases and J gave up 5 bases; unmatched junction bases: 10. The CDR3 DNA is TGTGCCAGCAGTTCTACTGACAGGGAGGATCAGCCCCAGCATTTT. This sequence encodes CASSSTDREDQPQHF.

The rearrangement links TRBV28 to TRBJ2-5; 9 nucleotides match TRBD1. The CDR3 contains 14 residues. V trimming: 2 bases; J trimming: 4 bases; junction bases outside the gene matches: 2. Germline V gene lookup returns CDR1 MDHEN and CDR2 SYDVKM. The CDR3 loop is CASSLLDRGETQYF. The CDR3 DNA reads as TGTGCCAGCAGTTTACTGGACAGGGGAGAGACCCAGTACTTC.

The chain links TRBV12-3 or TRBV12-4 to TRBJ1-1, with D unresolved. The CDR3 loop spans 12 amino acids. V was pared by 7 bases and J by 4 bases, with 10 bases between. The CDR3 sequence: CASTIGGTEAFF. Written as DNA, the CDR3 is TGTGCCAGCACGATCGGCGGCACTGAAGCTTTCTTT.

About this clone: Other DNA sequences within the sample encode an identical CDR3. The V and J genes are TRBV6-2 or TRBV6-3 and TRBJ1-2; D unclear. V was pared by 6 bases and J by 2 bases, with 10 bases between. The CDR3 is made up of 13 amino acids. Germline lookup yields CDR1 MNHEY and CDR2 SVGEGT. CDR3 protein: CASSHTLNYGYTF. The CDR3 DNA sequence: TGTGCCAGCAGCCACACCCTGAACTATGGCTACACCTTC.

The chain couples TRBV5-4 to TRBJ1-1; D not resolved. Deletions cut 3 bases from V and 5 bases from J, with 11 bases between. This CDR3 has 13 residues. Germline V gene lookup returns CDR1 SGHNT and CDR2 YYREEE (reference sequence). The CDR3 nucleotides are TGTGCCAGCAGCTCCCAAGGAGGGACTGAAGCTTTCTTT. Translated: CASSSQGGTEAFF.

The chain employs TRBV28 and TRBJ2-3; D might be TRBD2 (5 bases). V shed 8 bases and J shed 2 bases, with 20 bases lying between them. Per the germline V gene, CDR1 is MDHEN and CDR2 is SYDVKM. This CDR3 contains 16 residues. DNA for the CDR3: TGTGCCAGCGGAAAGGACTTTACGGGCCCCACAGATACGCAGTATTTT. Protein: CASGKDFTGPTDTQYF.

This chain connects TRBV6-2 or TRBV6-3 to TRBJ2-2, with D possibly being TRBD2 (5 bases). The germline gives CDR1 MNHEY, CDR2 SVGEGT. Trimming shortened V by 2 bases and J by 4 bases, and 8 bases separated the two germline ends. The CDR3 loop spans 14 amino acids. The CDR3, as DNA: TGTGCCAGCAGTTACGGAGGCAGCACCGGGGAGCTGTTTTTT. This sequence encodes CASSYGGSTGELFF.

CDR3 region: CASSGGQGASSPLHF. In nucleotides, the CDR3 is TGCGCCAGCAGCGGGGGACAGGGGGCCTCATCACCCCTCCACTTT. This chain uses TRBV5-1 with TRBJ1-6, with 12 bases fitting TRBD1. CDR1 and CDR2 from the germline V gene are SGHRS and YFSETQ. V was clipped by 4 bases and J by 10 bases; unmatched bases: 6. The CDR3 sequence is 15 residues long.

This sequence joins TRBV5-1 and TRBJ1-2; D not resolved. Trimming stripped 0 bases from V and 2 bases from J, with 5 bases between. This CDR3 comprises 13 residues. In germline, CDR1 is SGHRS, CDR2 YFSETQ. CDR3 in amino acids: CASSLATNYGYTF. In DNA form, the CDR3 reads TGCGCCAGCAGCTTGGCCACGAACTATGGCTACACCTTC.

The rearrangement joins TRBV2 to TRBJ2-5; no clear D. Germline loops: CDR1 SNHLY, CDR2 FYNNEI. V lost 8 bases to trimming and J lost 3 bases, with 13 bases between them. The CDR3 has 13 amino acids. This chain's CDR3 is CASGRWPKETQYF. CDR3 sequence (DNA): TGTGCCAGCGGACGGTGGCCGAAAGAGACCCAGTACTTC.

The chain couples TRBV28 to TRBJ1-2; perhaps TRBD1 as D (6 bases). V lost 5 bases and J 4 bases, leaving 17 bases between the germline ends. The CDR3 is 15 amino acids. Germline lookup yields CDR1 MDHEN and CDR2 SYDVKM. CDR3: CASSPEGVWGYGYTF. CDR3 coding DNA: TGTGCCAGCAGTCCCGAGGGGGTGTGGGGCTATGGCTACACCTTC.

This chain joins TRBV18 and TRBJ2-1, with 7 nucleotides matching TRBD1. Looked up from germline, CDR1 is KGHSH and CDR2 is LQKENI. The CDR3 is made up of 15 amino acids. V shed 4 bases and J 2 bases; nucleotides not matched to a gene: 5. CDR3 amino acids: CASSRDRVPYNEQFF. CDR3 nucleotides: TGTGCCAGCTCACGAGACAGGGTGCCCTACAATGAGCAGTTCTTC.

This chain uses TRBV12-3 or TRBV12-4 with TRBJ1-3; D is uncertain. CDR3 length: 13 amino acids. Between the trimmed V and J ends, which lost 1 base and 5 bases, there was a span of 6 bases. In nucleotides, the CDR3 is TGTGCCAGCAGTTTAGAGGTGCGAAACACCATATATTTT. Translation: CASSLEVRNTIYF.

With respect to this clone: At one end the junction does not follow the germline gene, possibly because of a read error. This chain joins TRBV28 and TRBJ2-2; unclear D gene. The CDR3 runs to 12 residues. From germline, CDR1 is MDHEN and CDR2 SYDVKM. For the CDR3, the DNA is TGTGCCAGCACTTCCAGGACCGCGGAGCTGTTTTTT. As protein: CASTSRTAELFF.

The chain has TRBV3-1 (or the pseudogene TRBV3-2) and TRBJ1-5, with D perhaps TRBD1 (5 bases). V was cut by 0 bases and J by 6 bases, with 12 bases left in between. CDR3 length: 15 amino acids. CDR1 is LGHDT, CDR2 YNNKEL, per germline (reference sequence). In DNA form, the CDR3 reads TGTGCCAGCAGCCAAGATGGGGGGGTTAGTCAGCCCCAGCATTTT. This codes for CASSQDGGVSQPQHF.